What follows are 32 T cell receptor beta chains derived from one specimen sequenced in a study of lymphopenia after photon versus proton radiotherapy. The protocol was immunoSEQ multiplex PCR, while the TCRdb copy is restricted to in-frame clones and leaves out a portion. The sample has 150,000 to 200,000 clones; less than 90% are singletons. The sequencing used peripheral blood, collected from a patient treated with photon-based radiotherapy. The receptors originated from a man aged 50 to 60 with gastric cancer.

This sequence joins TRBV25-1 and TRBJ1-4; TRBD1 is a possible D gene (5 bases). The CDR3 is made up of 14 amino acids. Germline lookup yields CDR1 MGHDK and CDR2 SYGVNS. The germline V and J ends were trimmed by 3 bases and 8 bases, with 13 bases remaining between them. CDR3 protein: CASSDNRRGEKLFF. Written as DNA, the CDR3 is TGTGCCAGCAGTGACAACAGGCGGGGAGAAAAACTGTTTTTT.

The chain uses TRBV11-2 and TRBJ1-1; 7 bases line up with TRBD1. This CDR3 spans 15 amino acids. Unmatched junction bases numbered 6, after V lost 3 bases and J lost 2 bases. From germline, CDR1 is SGHAT and CDR2 FQNNGV. The CDR3 reads CASSFSGTVNTEAFF. The DNA of the CDR3 is TGTGCCAGCAGCTTCTCCGGGACAGTAAACACTGAAGCTTTCTTT. The complete variable domain, with remaining parts taken from reference TRBV11-2 and TRBJ1-1, reads EAGVAQSPRYKIIEKRQSVAFWCNPISGHATLYWYQQILGQGPKLLIQFQNNGVVDDSQLPKDRFSAERLKGVDSTLKIQPAKLEDSAVYLCASSFSGTVNTEAFFGQGTRLTVV.

The genes are TRBV28 and TRBJ2-3; D ambiguous. With 2 bases removed from V and 1 base from J, the gap between germline ends came to 10 bases. The germline V gene encodes CDR1 MDHEN and CDR2 SYDVKM. This CDR3 contains 15 residues. This CDR3 reads CASSLSQARTDTQYF. CDR3 sequence (DNA): TGTGCCAGCAGTTTAAGTCAAGCGCGCACAGATACGCAGTATTTT.

This rearrangement joins TRBV5-6 to TRBJ2-1; 8 bases agree with TRBD2. The germline gives CDR1 SGHDT, CDR2 YYEEEE. V lost 5 bases to trimming and J lost 3 bases; unmatched junction nucleotides: 7. This CDR3 comprises 15 residues. CDR3 sequence: CASRFSGEHYNEQFF. CDR3 nucleotide sequence: TGTGCCAGCAGATTTAGCGGGGAGCACTACAATGAGCAGTTCTTC.

The genes are TRBV6-5 and TRBJ1-5; 7 positions match TRBD1. Germline V lookup: CDR1 MNHEY, CDR2 SVGAGI. The length of the CDR3 is 13 residues. Unmatched junction bases numbered 4, after V lost 6 bases and J lost 5 bases. CDR3 protein: CASSPDRDQPQHF. CDR3 DNA sequence: TGTGCCAGCAGCCCCGACAGGGATCAGCCCCAGCATTTT.

This chain links TRBV9 with TRBJ1-2, with a weak D call TRBD1 (6 bases). The germline V gene has CDR1 SGDLS and CDR2 YYNGEE. CDR3 length: 15 amino acids. The V and J ends lost 4 bases and 1 base respectively, with 14 bases between them. For the CDR3, the DNA is TGTGCCAGCAGCCCTCGGACAGACTATAACTATGGCTACACCTTC. This codes for CASSPRTDYNYGYTF.

In its sample, this clone was seen once. This chain connects TRBV27 to TRBJ2-1; D is perhaps TRBD1 or TRBD2 (6 bases each). Trimming shortened V by 7 bases and J by 8 bases, and 15 bases separated the two germline ends. Germline V gene sequence: CDR1 MNHEY, CDR2 SMNVEV (reference sequence). This CDR3 has 13 residues. The DNA for the CDR3 is TGTGCCAGCAACCCTCTAAGGGGGGATGAGCAGTTCTTC. Translated: CASNPLRGDEQFF.

This chain uses TRBV5-1 with TRBJ1-1; TRBD1 matches at 7 bases. This CDR3 region has 14 residues. Germline CDR1 and CDR2: SGHRS and YFSETQ. The junction had 6 bases not matched to a gene; V was cut back by 4 bases and J by 3 bases. In DNA form, the CDR3 reads TGCGCCAGCAGCCCGGACAGGATAGACACTGAAGCTTTCTTT. Its protein product is CASSPDRIDTEAFF.

The chain recombines TRBV11-2 with TRBJ1-3; D is unclear. Trimming stripped 2 bases from V and 4 bases from J, with 3 bases between. The CDR3 contains 12 residues. The germline gives CDR1 SGHAT, CDR2 FQNNGV. CDR3 in DNA: TGTGCCAGCAGCTTATCCGGAAACACCATATATTTT. Amino acid sequence: CASSLSGNTIYF. Looking up the rest from reference TRBV11-2 and TRBJ1-3 gives the full variable domain: EAGVAQSPRYKIIEKRQSVAFWCNPISGHATLYWYQQILGQGPKLLIQFQNNGVVDDSQLPKDRFSAERLKGVDSTLKIQPAKLEDSAVYLCASSLSGNTIYFGEGSWLTVV.

This chain connects TRBV27 to TRBJ2-1; 10 nucleotides align to TRBD2. The CDR3 extends over 15 amino acids. J lost 4 bases, V lost 3 bases, and 3 bases had no gene match. Germline CDR1 reads MNHEY; CDR2 reads SMNVEV (reference sequence). The CDR3, as DNA: TGTGCCAGCAGTTTGAAACTAGCGGGGTACAATGAGCAGTTCTTC. Protein product: CASSLKLAGYNEQFF.

The chain employs TRBV30 and TRBJ1-2, with 12 bases identical to TRBD1. Per germline, CDR1 GTSNPN and CDR2 SVGIG (reference sequence). The CDR3 sequence is 15 residues long. V lost 8 bases and J lost 0; bases outside the gene matches: 7. CDR3 in DNA: TGTGCCCGGGGGGGGACAGGGGGCACTAACTATGGCTACACCTTC. Amino acids: CARGGTGGTNYGYTF.

This clone was counted once. CDR3 sequence reads: CASIFCGARTDTQYF. CDR3 nucleotide sequence: TGTGCCAGCATCTTTTGCGGCGCTCGCACAGATACGCAGTATTTT. V usage is TRBV9 and J usage is TRBJ2-3; unclear D gene. Germline V gene sequence: CDR1 SGDLS, CDR2 YYNGEE. V was shortened by 6 bases and J by 1 base, with 15 bases between the two germline ends. There are 15 residues in the CDR3.

This chain connects TRBV5-4 to TRBJ2-7; TRBD2 matches 11 bases. Trimming removed 2 bases from V and 7 bases from J; junction bases left unmatched: 8. The CDR3 is made up of 15 amino acids. Germline V lookup: CDR1 SGHNT, CDR2 YYREEE (reference sequence). The CDR3 loop is CASSLLAGEGGEQYF. The CDR3 DNA reads TGTGCCAGCAGCTTACTAGCGGGAGAAGGAGGAGAGCAGTACTTC.

This chain links TRBV9 with TRBJ2-1, with 13 bases lining up with TRBD2. Germline CDR1 SGDLS, CDR2 YYNGEE. The V segment lost 4 bases and the J segment 7 bases; nucleotides outside the gene matches: 2. There are 14 residues in the CDR3. DNA for the CDR3: TGTGCCAGCAGCCGGACTAGCGGGAGAAATGAGCAGTTCTTC. This codes for CASSRTSGRNEQFF.

This sequence joins TRBV5-6 and TRBJ2-7; D possibly corresponds to TRBD1 (6 bases). CDR3 length: 13 amino acids. Trimming pared 1 base from V and 3 bases from J, leaving 8 bases between. Germline V gene lookup returns CDR1 SGHDT and CDR2 YYEEEE. The CDR3 sequence: CASSLQGFYEQYF. In DNA, the CDR3 is TGTGCCAGCAGCTTGCAGGGGTTCTACGAGCAGTACTTC.

The chain joins TRBV13 to TRBJ2-1, with a tentative D call TRBD2 (6 bases). V gave up 5 bases and J gave up 7 bases, with 24 bases separating them. The CDR3 totals 17 residues. Germline V CDR1 and CDR2: PRHDT, FYEKMQ (reference sequence). The CDR3 DNA reads TGTGCCAGCAGCCCCCCCGGAGGCGGGACTCCCAATAATGAGCAGTTCTTC. Translated, it gives CASSPPGGGTPNNEQFF.

The genes are TRBV10-1 and TRBJ2-7; 7 nucleotides align to TRBD2. V lost 2 bases, J lost 10 bases, and 11 bases stayed unmatched. The CDR3 runs to 14 residues. The germline CDR1 and CDR2 sequences are WNHNN and SYGVQD (reference sequence). The CDR3 spells CASSEGATSREQYF. Written as DNA, the CDR3 is TGCGCCAGCAGTGAGGGGGCGACTAGCCGCGAACAGTACTTC.

The chain uses TRBV5-5 and TRBJ1-1, with D possibly being TRBD1 (5 bases). Germline-derived CDR1 and CDR2 are SGHKS and YYEKEE (reference sequence). V was pared by 4 bases and J by 4 bases, with 20 bases between. The CDR3 is 16 amino acids. CDR3 DNA sequence: TGTGCCAGCAGCGCCAACTGGGGGGTATCGAGCACTGAAGCTTTCTTT. Residues: CASSANWGVSSTEAFF.

The chain recombines TRBV27 with TRBJ1-1; D is undetermined. Germline CDR1 reads MNHEY; CDR2 reads SMNVEV (reference sequence). Trimming shortened V by 6 bases and J by 4 bases, and 6 bases separated the two germline ends. This CDR3 region has 11 residues. As DNA, the CDR3 is TGTGCCAGCAGGGGGTTCACTGAAGCTTTCTTT. It is translated as CASRGFTEAFF.

The chain has TRBV9 and TRBJ2-7; no clear D. Trimming took off 1 base at V and 5 bases at J, with 7 bases between the two ends. The CDR3 has 12 amino acids. Germline V gene data show CDR1 as SGDLS and CDR2 as YYNGEE. The CDR3 loop reads CASSVTPHEQYF. CDR3 in DNA: TGTGCCAGCAGCGTAACCCCACACGAGCAGTACTTC.

The chain recombines TRBV10-1 with TRBJ2-1; 12 bases align to TRBD2. Germline V gene sequence: CDR1 WNHNN, CDR2 SYGVQD (reference sequence). The CDR3 totals 14 residues. The J segment lost 7 bases and the V segment lost 5 bases, leaving 3 bases of the junction unmatched. The CDR3 DNA follows: TGCGCCAGCAGTTGGACTAGCGGGATAAATGAGCAGTTCTTC. It codes for CASSWTSGINEQFF.

This chain uses TRBV27 with TRBJ2-2; 10 bases agree with TRBD1. Germline CDR1 and CDR2: MNHEY and SMNVEV (reference sequence). V was pared by 6 bases and J by 12 bases, with 4 bases of the junction left unmatched. There are 12 residues in the CDR3. As DNA, the CDR3 is TGTGCCAGCAGACTGACAGGGGGCAAGCTGTTTTTT. It specifies CASRLTGGKLFF.

The V call is TRBV28, the J call TRBJ2-1; 14 bases fit TRBD2. The germline gives CDR1 MDHEN, CDR2 SYDVKM. The CDR3 is 17 amino acids. V lost 2 bases and J lost 8; bases outside the gene matches: 8. CDR3 in DNA: TGTGCCAGCAGTTTACTCGGGACTAGCGGGAGAGGCGATGAGCAGTTCTTC. It specifies CASSLLGTSGRGDEQFF.

This clone was detected only once. V is TRBV30 and J is TRBJ2-7; 11 nucleotides match TRBD1. V gave up 2 bases and J gave up 3 bases; unmatched junction bases: 3. The CDR3 is 14 residues long. Germline V CDR1 and CDR2: GTSNPN, SVGIG (reference sequence). The CDR3 nucleotides read TGTGCCTGGAGTCCGGGACAGGGGGTCTACGAGCAGTACTTC. Its translation is CAWSPGQGVYEQYF.

This chain uses TRBV5-1 with TRBJ2-5; TRBD1 matches at 7 bases. The CDR3 totals 15 residues. Germline trimming cut 1 base from V and 3 bases from J; bases unmatched to any gene: 6. Germline loops: CDR1 SGHRS, CDR2 YFSETQ. CDR3 protein: CASSLTGQGEETQYF. Written as DNA, the CDR3 is TGCGCCAGCAGCTTGACAGGCCAGGGGGAAGAGACCCAGTACTTC.

This clone was seen a handful of times. The chain recombines TRBV6-1 with TRBJ1-1; D gene ambiguous. With 0 bases removed from V and 1 base from J, the gap between germline ends came to 9 bases. There are 15 residues in the CDR3. Germline CDR1 MNHNS, CDR2 SASEGT. CDR3 region: CASSEASLANTEAFF. CDR3 nucleotide sequence: TGTGCCAGCAGTGAAGCAAGCCTGGCGAACACTGAAGCTTTCTTT.

The V gene is TRBV2, the J gene TRBJ1-2; tentatively, D is TRBD1 (6 bases). The germline CDR1 and CDR2 sequences are SNHLY and FYNNEI. Trimming pared 2 bases from V and 2 bases from J, leaving 9 bases between. The CDR3 is made up of 14 amino acids. In nucleotides, the CDR3 is TGTGCCAGCAGTGAACAGGGGCCCAACTATGGCTACACCTTC. Translating it yields CASSEQGPNYGYTF.

The chain couples TRBV25-1 to TRBJ1-3; D gene unclear. The CDR3 covers 13 residues. The germline V gene encodes CDR1 MGHDK and CDR2 SYGVNS. V was shortened by 3 bases and J by 10 bases, with 13 bases between the two germline ends. The CDR3 loop reads CASSDRGSWTIYF. CDR3 coding DNA: TGTGCCAGCAGTGACCGAGGTTCCTGGACCATATATTTT. The whole variable domain, remainder taken from reference TRBV25-1 and TRBJ1-3, is EADIYQTPRYLVIGTGKKITLECSQTMGHDKMYWYQQDPGMELHLIHYSYGVNSTEKGDLSSESTVSRIRTEHFPLTLESARPSHTSQYLCASSDRGSWTIYFGEGSWLTVV.

The chain uses TRBV10-3 and TRBJ1-2, with D hard to call. Per the germline V gene, CDR1 is ENHRY and CDR2 is SYGVKD. This CDR3 has 14 residues. Trimming stripped 2 bases from V and 5 bases from J, with 12 bases between. CDR3 protein: CAISEDRELYGYTF. The CDR3 nucleotides read TGTGCCATCAGTGAGGATAGAGAACTATATGGCTACACCTTC.

This chain joins TRBV5-8 and TRBJ2-7; 8 positions match TRBD1. The CDR3 spans 14 residues. The V gene's germline CDR1 is SGHTS and CDR2 YDEGEE. Trimming at V came to 7 bases and at J to 4 bases, leaving 10 bases not matched to a gene. The CDR3 spells CASLNDRGRYEQYF. CDR3 bases: TGTGCCAGCCTTAACGACAGGGGCCGTTACGAGCAGTACTTC. The whole variable domain, remainder taken from reference TRBV5-8 and TRBJ2-7, is EAGVTQSPTHLIKTRGQQATLRCSPISGHTSVYWYQQALGLGLQFLLWYDEGEERNRGNFPPRFSGRQFPNYSSELNVNALELEDSALYLCASLNDRGRYEQYFGPGTRLTVT.

The chain is built from TRBV6-1 and TRBJ2-3; TRBD2 matches 11 bases. CDR1 is MNHNS, CDR2 SASEGT, per germline. CDR3 length equals 16 residues. Unmatched junction bases numbered 6, after V lost 1 base and J lost 6 bases. The CDR3 sequence is CASSEGASGRFDTQYF. The CDR3 region has the DNA TGTGCCAGCAGTGAAGGGGCTAGCGGGAGGTTCGATACGCAGTATTTT.

The chain joins TRBV18 to TRBJ1-5; no firm D call. The ends were cut back, 6 bases at V and 5 bases at J, with 11 bases in the middle. The germline gives CDR1 KGHSH, CDR2 LQKENI. The CDR3 sequence is 13 residues long. CDR3 sequence reads: CASSPMLDQPQHF. CDR3 nucleotide sequence: TGTGCCAGCTCCCCTATGCTGGATCAGCCCCAGCATTTT.